A single sample is the source of the 27 T cell receptor beta chains below, sequenced in a study of blood T cells in healthy people across ages. Sample-barcoded 5' priming and a J-beta primer mix drove a second PCR of about 7 to 11 cycles. From the 5' RACE reads, TCRdb called clonotypes with MiXCR, one entry per CDR3 protein. The profile shows 1,300,000 or so distinct CDR3 sequences, roughly 59% of them singletons. Sample: blood. These receptor sequences come from a man aged 18 to 35 in good health.

The V and J genes are TRBV13 and TRBJ1-1; maybe TRBD1 (5 bases). Trimming pared 5 bases from V and 0 bases from J, leaving 13 bases between. The CDR3 is 15 residues long. Germline assignment: CDR1 PRHDT and CDR2 FYEKMQ (reference sequence). The CDR3 sequence is CASSLSGDLNTEAFF. The CDR3 bases are TGTGCCAGCAGCCTAAGTGGGGACCTGAACACTGAAGCTTTCTTT.

This clonotype was seen a few times. The rearrangement joins TRBV2 to TRBJ2-1; 9 nucleotides agree with TRBD2. Trimming took 9 bases from V and 9 from J; bases not matched to a gene: 9. The CDR3 runs 13 residues. Germline-derived CDR1 and CDR2 are SNHLY and FYNNEI. CDR3 DNA sequence: TGTGCCAGACAACCGGGACTAGCTGGTGAGCAGTTCTTC. It specifies CARQPGLAGEQFF.

This chain joins TRBV4-1 and TRBJ1-2; tentatively, D is TRBD1 (6 bases). CDR3 length equals 18 residues. Between the trimmed V and J ends, which lost 0 bases and 3 bases, there was a span of 20 bases. Per germline, CDR1 MGHRA and CDR2 YSYEKL. As DNA, the CDR3 is TGCGCCAGCAGCCAAGATGTCCCGATGGAGGGGGTTTACTATGGCTACACCTTC. It encodes CASSQDVPMEGVYYGYTF.

The chain employs TRBV20-1 and TRBJ2-5; 9 nucleotides match TRBD1. The DNA matches TRBJ2-4 better at its end, which makes the J call doubtful. The CDR3 consists of 17 residues. Germline V gives CDR1 DFQATT, CDR2 SNEGSKA (reference sequence). As DNA, the CDR3 is TGCAGTGCTCGGCAACCCGGGACAGGGATTACCAAAAACATTCAGTACTTC. It specifies CSARQPGTGITKNIQYF.

Regarding this clonotype: The junction shows a germline mismatch at one end, possibly a read error. The genes are TRBV5-5 and TRBJ2-1; D remains unclear. This CDR3 spans 15 amino acids. CDR1 and CDR2 (germline): SGHKS, YYEKEE (reference sequence). The CDR3 DNA follows: TGCGCCAGCAGCCAAGTGACGCTTACATACAATGAGCAGTTCTTC. Protein: CASSQVTLTYNEQFF.

The chain carries TRBV29-1 and TRBJ2-5; 9 nucleotides agree with TRBD2. The CDR3 totals 15 residues. The junction had 10 bases not matched to a gene; V was cut back by 3 bases and J by 5 bases. The germline CDR1 and CDR2 sequences are SQVTM and ANQGSEA. The CDR3 sequence: CSVDTSRGGLETQYF. The CDR3, as DNA: TGCAGCGTTGACACTTCGCGGGGGGGCTTGGAGACCCAGTACTTC.

CDR3 loop: CASSALAGGPDEQYF. The CDR3 nucleotides read TGTGCCAGCAGCGCGTTAGCGGGAGGGCCTGACGAGCAGTACTTC. The V gene is TRBV7-9, the J gene TRBJ2-7; 11 bases are a match to TRBD2. There are 15 residues in the CDR3. Germline V gives CDR1 SEHNR, CDR2 FQNEAQ (reference sequence). Trimming at V came to 5 bases and at J to 5 bases, leaving 8 bases not matched to a gene.

This rearrangement joins TRBV20-1 to TRBJ1-2; D gene unclear. This CDR3 region has 17 residues. Germline CDR1 is DFQATT and CDR2 is SNEGSKA (reference sequence). With 5 bases removed from V and 6 bases from J, the gap between germline ends came to 28 bases. The CDR3 coding sequence is TGCAGTGCTTCCCTTACCTTCGGGCCGTTTAAGGAGGATGGCTACACCTTC. It encodes CSASLTFGPFKEDGYTF.

V usage is TRBV4-1 and J usage is TRBJ1-1; 8 bases line up with TRBD1. V was clipped by 2 bases and J by 8 bases; unmatched bases: 7. The CDR3 runs to 14 residues. Germline assignment: CDR1 MGHRA and CDR2 YSYEKL. Here the CDR3 DNA reads TGCGCCAGCAGCCAATCGGGACAGGCGCAAGAAGCTTTCTTT. It translates to CASSQSGQAQEAFF.

The rearrangement uses TRBV13 and TRBJ1-1; D remains unclear. CDR3 length: 15 amino acids. Germline assignment: CDR1 PRHDT and CDR2 FYEKMQ (reference sequence). Trimming took 4 bases from V and 1 from J, leaving 13 bases between them. CDR3 nucleotides: TGTGCCAGCAGCTGGATGCGGACGGCGAACACTGAAGCTTTCTTT. It codes for CASSWMRTANTEAFF.

The chain couples TRBV7-9 to TRBJ1-2; 7 bases fit TRBD1. From germline, CDR1 is SEHNR and CDR2 FQNEAQ (reference sequence). The CDR3 is made up of 12 amino acids. The ends lost 7 bases at V and 7 bases at J; junction bases unmatched: 6. CDR3 residues: CASNYRGGGYTF. CDR3 bases: TGTGCCAGCAACTACAGGGGTGGTGGCTACACCTTC.

This clonotype turned up a few times. The chain joins TRBV3-1 to TRBJ2-1; 10 bases map to TRBD2. The J segment lost 6 bases and the V segment lost 6 bases, leaving 5 bases of the junction unmatched. This CDR3 region has 14 residues. CDR1 LGHDT and CDR2 YNNKEL come from the germline V gene (reference sequence). The CDR3 loop reads CASSPAGGINEQFF. Here the CDR3 DNA reads TGTGCCAGCAGTCCAGCGGGGGGGATCAATGAGCAGTTCTTC.

This clonotype has a handful of counts. This sequence joins TRBV7-9 and TRBJ2-3, with D perhaps matching TRBD1 (6 bases). This CDR3 has 14 residues. Trimming stripped 5 bases from V and 2 bases from J, with 11 bases between. Per germline, CDR1 SEHNR and CDR2 FQNEAQ (reference sequence). CDR3 loop: CASSIGQSTDTQYF. As DNA, the CDR3 is TGTGCCAGCAGCATTGGACAGTCCACAGATACGCAGTATTTT.

This clonotype was detected a few times. The J gene is TRBJ2-1, the V gene TRBV7-2; tentatively, D is TRBD1 or TRBD2 (5 bases each). V lost 6 bases and J 8 bases, leaving 8 bases between the germline ends. Germline loops: CDR1 SGHTA, CDR2 FQGNSA. The CDR3 has 11 amino acids. The CDR3 sequence: CASRLGDEQFF. The CDR3 region has the DNA TGTGCCAGCAGGTTGGGGGATGAGCAGTTCTTC.

This clonotype was observed a handful of times. The chain joins TRBV4-1 to TRBJ2-7; D is undetermined. The V gene's germline CDR1 is MGHRA and CDR2 YSYEKL. The V and J ends lost 0 bases and 0 bases respectively, with 18 bases between them. CDR3 size: 18 residues. CDR3 DNA sequence: TGCGCCAGCAGCCAAGAGGGTCCACCGGACCGGAGCTCCTACGAGCAGTACTTC. Its translation is CASSQEGPPDRSSYEQYF.

This clonotype was seen once. V usage is TRBV29-1 and J usage is TRBJ2-2, with a possible D match to TRBD1 (5 bases). The germline V gene has CDR1 SQVTM and CDR2 ANQGSEA. This CDR3 is 12 amino acids long. V lost 7 bases and J lost 0, with 6 bases in between. Here the CDR3 DNA reads TGCAGCGGGACAACGAACACCGGGGAGCTGTTTTTT. This codes for CSGTTNTGELFF.

The chain combines TRBV12-3 or TRBV12-4 with TRBJ2-1; no clear D gene. V was clipped by 5 bases and J by 2 bases, with 10 bases between them. The CDR3 extends over 14 amino acids. The CDR3 here is CASSDTTAYNEQFF. CDR3 bases: TGTGCCAGCAGTGATACGACTGCCTACAATGAGCAGTTCTTC.

The chain couples TRBV6-5 to TRBJ2-1; possibly TRBD2 for D (6 bases). The J call is doubtful: the DNA matches TRBJ2-7 better. Germline V gene lookup returns CDR1 MNHEY and CDR2 SVGAGI. The CDR3 consists of 16 residues. CDR3 residues: CASPSGGLSSYNEQYF. The DNA for the CDR3 is TGTGCCAGCCCATCCGGGGGACTCAGCTCCTACAATGAGCAGTACTTC.

The V call is TRBV20-1, the J call TRBJ2-1, with D perhaps assigned TRBD1 or TRBD2 (5 bases each). This CDR3 is built from 15 residues. CDR1 and CDR2 (germline): DFQATT, SNEGSKA (reference sequence). Trimming stripped 3 bases from V and 4 bases from J, with 16 bases between. The CDR3 spells CSARETVRGYNEQFF. The CDR3 region has the DNA TGCAGTGCTAGGGAGACAGTTCGGGGATACAATGAGCAGTTCTTC.

The genes are TRBV20-1 and TRBJ2-3; no reliable D call. The CDR3 has 15 amino acids. In germline, CDR1 is DFQATT, CDR2 SNEGSKA (reference sequence). With 0 bases removed from V and 4 bases from J, the gap between germline ends came to 14 bases. CDR3: CSARDPLGRPDTQYF. The DNA for the CDR3 is TGCAGTGCTAGAGATCCCCTGGGCCGGCCAGATACGCAGTATTTT.

This clonotype occurred once. The J gene is TRBJ2-1, the V gene TRBV20-1; a possible D gene is TRBD1 (6 bases). The DNA matches TRBJ2-7 better at its end, which makes the J call doubtful. This CDR3 contains 14 residues. The germline gives CDR1 DFQATT, CDR2 SNEGSKA (reference sequence). CDR3 in amino acids: CSARNPGHNNEQYF. For the CDR3, the DNA is TGCAGTGCTAGAAATCCGGGACACAACAATGAGCAGTACTTC.

V is TRBV20-1 and J is TRBJ2-3, with 12 nucleotides matching TRBD2. Germline V gene sequence: CDR1 DFQATT, CDR2 SNEGSKA (reference sequence). V was clipped by 5 bases and J by 2 bases; unmatched bases: 5. The CDR3 extends over 15 amino acids. CDR3 sequence: CSAPSSGRATDTQYF. The CDR3 region has the DNA TGCAGTGCTCCTTCTAGCGGGAGGGCCACAGATACGCAGTATTTT.

This clonotype was counted only a few times. The chain couples TRBV5-1 to TRBJ2-3; D ambiguous. V was clipped by 0 bases and J by 0 bases, with 8 bases between them. From germline, CDR1 is SGHRS and CDR2 YFSETQ. The CDR3 is made up of 15 amino acids. The chain's CDR3 is CASSLVLPSTDTQYF. The CDR3 DNA follows: TGCGCCAGCAGCTTGGTTCTCCCCAGCACAGATACGCAGTATTTT. The full variable domain, completed using reference TRBV5-1 and TRBJ2-3, is KAGVTQTPRYLIKTRGQQVTLSCSPISGHRSVSWYQQTPGQGLQFLFEYFSETQRNKGNFPGRFSGRQFSNSRSEMNVSTLELGDSALYLCASSLVLPSTDTQYFGPGTRLTVL.

V usage is TRBV24-1 and J usage is TRBJ2-1, with TRBD2 identical over 7 bases. V dropped 3 bases and J dropped 8; count of bases not matched to a gene: 6. Germline CDR1 reads KGHDR; CDR2 reads SFDVKD. CDR3 length: 14 residues. The CDR3 loop reads CATSDAGVSDEQFF. For the CDR3, the DNA is TGTGCCACCAGTGATGCGGGAGTGTCTGATGAGCAGTTCTTC.

The chain couples TRBV21-1 to TRBJ2-7. TRBV21-1 represents a pseudogene. The CDR3 has 11 residues. CDR3 nucleotides: TGTGCCAGCAGCACCCGTCGTAGGCAGTACTTC. The encoded protein is CASSTRRRQYF.

The chain employs TRBV11-2 and TRBJ2-3, with TRBD2 matching over 8 bases. The germline CDR1 and CDR2 sequences are SGHAT and FQNNGV. The CDR3 runs to 16 residues. V lost 5 bases and J lost 3; bases outside the gene matches: 10. In nucleotides, the CDR3 is TGTGCCAGCAGCCTATTAGCGGGAAGAGGAACAGATACGCAGTATTTT. This encodes CASSLLAGRGTDTQYF.

The chain uses TRBV4-2 and TRBJ1-2; D gene unclear. CDR1 is LGHNA and CDR2 is YNFKEQ in the germline V gene. This CDR3 is built from 13 residues. The ends were cut back, 0 bases at V and 8 bases at J, with 10 bases in the middle. The CDR3 reads CASSQDLDIGYTF. The CDR3 DNA follows: TGTGCCAGCAGCCAAGATCTTGACATCGGCTACACCTTC.